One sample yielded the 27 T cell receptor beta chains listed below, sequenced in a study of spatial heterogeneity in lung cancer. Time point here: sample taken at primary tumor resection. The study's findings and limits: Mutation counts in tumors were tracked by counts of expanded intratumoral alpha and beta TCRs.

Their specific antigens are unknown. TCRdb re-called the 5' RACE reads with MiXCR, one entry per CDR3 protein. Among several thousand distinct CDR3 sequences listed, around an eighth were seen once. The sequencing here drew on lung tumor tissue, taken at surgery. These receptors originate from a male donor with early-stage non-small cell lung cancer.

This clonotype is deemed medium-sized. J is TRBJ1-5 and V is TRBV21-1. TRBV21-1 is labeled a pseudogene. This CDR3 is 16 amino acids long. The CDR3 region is CASATPGQPGNQPQHF. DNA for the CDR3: TGTGCCAGCGCTACTCCGGGACAACCGGGAAATCAGCCCCAGCATTTT.

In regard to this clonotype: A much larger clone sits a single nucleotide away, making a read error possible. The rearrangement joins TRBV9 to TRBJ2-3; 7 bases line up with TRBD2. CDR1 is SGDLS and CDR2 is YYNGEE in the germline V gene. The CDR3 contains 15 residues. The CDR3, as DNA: TGTGTCAGCGCGGGTACGGCGGGAGTGCGAGATACGCAGTATTTT. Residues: CVSAGTAGVRDTQYF.

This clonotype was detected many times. The DNA of the CDR3 is TGCGCCAGCAGATCAGGGACTACCAACACAGATACGCAGTATTTT. It translates to CASRSGTTNTDTQYF. V and J are TRBV5-1 and TRBJ2-3; 7 positions match TRBD2. Unmatched junction bases numbered 8, after V lost 5 bases and J lost 2 bases. CDR1 is SGHRS and CDR2 is YFSETQ in the germline V gene. This CDR3 is 15 amino acids long.

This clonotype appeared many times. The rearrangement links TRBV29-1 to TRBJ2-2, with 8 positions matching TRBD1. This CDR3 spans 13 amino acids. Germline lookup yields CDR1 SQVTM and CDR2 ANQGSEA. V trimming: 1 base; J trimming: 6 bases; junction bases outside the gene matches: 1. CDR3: CSVEGTGSGELFF. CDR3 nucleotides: TGCAGCGTTGAAGGGACAGGGTCCGGGGAGCTGTTTTTT.

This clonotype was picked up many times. This CDR3 is CASSLETGYQPQHF. The CDR3 nucleotides are TGCGCCAGCAGCTTGGAGACAGGGTATCAGCCCCAGCATTTT. The chain recombines TRBV5-1 with TRBJ1-5; 7 bases match TRBD1. The CDR3 runs 14 residues. The V and J ends lost 0 bases and 5 bases, in that order; junction bases with no gene match: 2. Germline V gene lookup returns CDR1 SGHRS and CDR2 YFSETQ. The variable domain in full, with the rest retrieved from reference TRBV5-1 and TRBJ1-5, is KAGVTQTPRYLIKTRGQQVTLSCSPISGHRSVSWYQQTPGQGLQFLFEYFSETQRNKGNFPGRFSGRQFSNSRSEMNVSTLELGDSALYLCASSLETGYQPQHFGDGTRLSIL.

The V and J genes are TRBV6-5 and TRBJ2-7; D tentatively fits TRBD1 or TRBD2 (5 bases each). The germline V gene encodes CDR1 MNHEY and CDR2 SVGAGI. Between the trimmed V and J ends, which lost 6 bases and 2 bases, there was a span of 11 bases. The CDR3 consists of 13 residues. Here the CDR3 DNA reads TGTGCCAGCAGGAGGGGCATGGCCTACGAGCAGTACTTC. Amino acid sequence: CASRRGMAYEQYF.

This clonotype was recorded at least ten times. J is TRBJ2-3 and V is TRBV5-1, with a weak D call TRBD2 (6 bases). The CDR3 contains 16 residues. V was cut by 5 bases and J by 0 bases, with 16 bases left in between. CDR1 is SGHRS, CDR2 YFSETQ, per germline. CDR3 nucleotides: TGCGCCAGCAGACGAGGAATAGCGGAGAGCACAGATACGCAGTATTTT. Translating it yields CASRRGIAESTDTQYF.

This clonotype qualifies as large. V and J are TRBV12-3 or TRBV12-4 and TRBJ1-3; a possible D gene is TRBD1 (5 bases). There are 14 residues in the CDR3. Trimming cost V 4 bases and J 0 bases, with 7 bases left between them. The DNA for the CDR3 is TGTGCCAGCAGTTACCAGGGCTCTGGAAACACCATATATTTT. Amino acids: CASSYQGSGNTIYF.

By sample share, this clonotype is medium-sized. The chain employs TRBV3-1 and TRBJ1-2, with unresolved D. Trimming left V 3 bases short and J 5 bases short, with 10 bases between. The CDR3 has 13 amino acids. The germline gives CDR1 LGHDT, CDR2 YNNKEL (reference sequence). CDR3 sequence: CASSQRSLYGYTF. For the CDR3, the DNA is TGTGCCAGCAGCCAGCGCAGCTTGTATGGCTACACCTTC.

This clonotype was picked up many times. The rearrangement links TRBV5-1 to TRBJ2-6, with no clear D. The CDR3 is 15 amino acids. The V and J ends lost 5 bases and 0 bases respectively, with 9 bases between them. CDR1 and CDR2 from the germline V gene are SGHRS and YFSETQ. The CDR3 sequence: CASRVVASGANVLTF. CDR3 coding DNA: TGCGCCAGCAGAGTGGTGGCCTCTGGGGCCAACGTCCTGACTTTC.

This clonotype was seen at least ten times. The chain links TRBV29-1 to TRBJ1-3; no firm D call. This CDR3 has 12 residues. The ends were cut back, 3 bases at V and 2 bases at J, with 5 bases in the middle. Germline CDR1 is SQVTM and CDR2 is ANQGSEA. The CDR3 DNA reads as TGCAGCGTTGACAGCCCTGGAAACACCATATATTTT. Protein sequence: CSVDSPGNTIYF.

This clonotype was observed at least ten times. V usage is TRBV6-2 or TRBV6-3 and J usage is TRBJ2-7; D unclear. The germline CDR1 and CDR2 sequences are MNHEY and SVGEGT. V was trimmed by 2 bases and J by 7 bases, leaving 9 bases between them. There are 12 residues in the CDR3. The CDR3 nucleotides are TGTGCCAGCAGTTACGCCCTGAGGGAGCAGTACTTC. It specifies CASSYALREQYF.

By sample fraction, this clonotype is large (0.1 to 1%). For the CDR3, the DNA is TGCGCCAGCAGCTTGGCAGGGGACACCGGGGAGCTGTTTTTT. Amino acid sequence: CASSLAGDTGELFF. The chain recombines TRBV5-1 with TRBJ2-2; D perhaps matches TRBD1 (6 bases). The CDR3 covers 14 residues. V gave up 0 bases and J gave up 3 bases, with 6 bases separating them. From germline, CDR1 is SGHRS and CDR2 YFSETQ.

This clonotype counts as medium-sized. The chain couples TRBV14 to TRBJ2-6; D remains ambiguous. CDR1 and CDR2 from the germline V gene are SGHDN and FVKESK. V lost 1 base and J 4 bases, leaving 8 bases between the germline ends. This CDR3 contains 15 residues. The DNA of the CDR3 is TGTGCCAGCAGCCAAGGTCAAGTCGGGGCCAACGTCCTGACTTTC. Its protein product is CASSQGQVGANVLTF.

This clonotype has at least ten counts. CDR3 sequence reads: CASKKSGTAINQPQHF. Written as DNA, the CDR3 is TGTGCCAGCAAAAAGTCGGGGACAGCGATTAATCAGCCCCAGCATTTT. The chain links TRBV6-2 or TRBV6-3 to TRBJ1-5, with 7 bases fitting TRBD1. There are 16 residues in the CDR3. Germline CDR1 and CDR2: MNHEY and SVGEGT. Unmatched junction bases numbered 13, after V lost 7 bases and J lost 4 bases.

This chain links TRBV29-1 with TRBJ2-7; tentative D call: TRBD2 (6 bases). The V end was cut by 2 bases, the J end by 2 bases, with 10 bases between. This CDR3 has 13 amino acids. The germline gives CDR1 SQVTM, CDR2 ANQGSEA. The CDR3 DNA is TGCAGCGTTGAATCGGGGGTTACCTACGAGCAGTACTTC. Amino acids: CSVESGVTYEQYF.

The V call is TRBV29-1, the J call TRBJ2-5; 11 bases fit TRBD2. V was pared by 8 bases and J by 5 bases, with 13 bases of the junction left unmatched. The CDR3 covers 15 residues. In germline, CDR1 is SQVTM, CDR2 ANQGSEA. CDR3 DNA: TGCAGCATTGGGGTTAGCGGGAGGGCCGCGGAGACCCAGTACTTC. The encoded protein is CSIGVSGRAAETQYF.

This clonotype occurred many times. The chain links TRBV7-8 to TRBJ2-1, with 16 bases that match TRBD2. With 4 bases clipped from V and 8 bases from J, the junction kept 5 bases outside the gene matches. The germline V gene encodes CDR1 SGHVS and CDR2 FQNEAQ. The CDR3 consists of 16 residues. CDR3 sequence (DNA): TGTGCCAGCAGCTCTACCGGGACTAGCGGGAGGGATGAGCAGTTCTTC. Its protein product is CASSSTGTSGRDEQFF. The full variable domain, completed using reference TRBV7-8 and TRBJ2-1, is GAGVSQSPRYKVAKRGQDVALRCDPISGHVSLFWYQQALGQGPEFLTYFQNEAQLDKSGLPSDRFFAERPEGSVSTLKIQRTQQEDSAVYLCASSSTGTSGRDEQFFGPGTRLTVL.

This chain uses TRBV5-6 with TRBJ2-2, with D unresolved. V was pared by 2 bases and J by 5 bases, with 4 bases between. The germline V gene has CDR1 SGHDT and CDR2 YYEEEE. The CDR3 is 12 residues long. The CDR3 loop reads CASSLMTGELFF. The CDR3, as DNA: TGTGCCAGCAGCTTAATGACCGGGGAGCTGTTTTTT.

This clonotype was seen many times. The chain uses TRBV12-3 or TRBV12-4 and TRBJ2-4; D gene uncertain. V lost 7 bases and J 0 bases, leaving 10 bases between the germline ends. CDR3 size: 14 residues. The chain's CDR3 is CASTVYLAKNIQYF. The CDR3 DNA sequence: TGTGCCAGCACCGTTTATTTAGCCAAAAACATTCAGTACTTC.

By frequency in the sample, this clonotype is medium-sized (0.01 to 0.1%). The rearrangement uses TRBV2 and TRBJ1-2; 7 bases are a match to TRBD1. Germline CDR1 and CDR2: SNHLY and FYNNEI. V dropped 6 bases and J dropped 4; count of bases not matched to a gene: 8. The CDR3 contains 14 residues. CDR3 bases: TGTGCCAGCAGCGCGGGACAGCCGGGCTATGGCTACACCTTC. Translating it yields CASSAGQPGYGYTF.

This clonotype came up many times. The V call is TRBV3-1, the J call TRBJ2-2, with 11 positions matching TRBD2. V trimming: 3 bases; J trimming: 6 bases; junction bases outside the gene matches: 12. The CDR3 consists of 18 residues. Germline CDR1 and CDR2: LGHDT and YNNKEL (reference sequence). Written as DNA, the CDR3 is TGTGCCAGCAGCCAGGAAGGACTAGCGGGCGCCCGTGCCGGGGAGCTGTTTTTT. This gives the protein CASSQEGLAGARAGELFF.

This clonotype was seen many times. CDR3 residues: CAWIAGSGEKLFF. CDR3 nucleotide sequence: TGTGCCTGGATTGCGGGGTCTGGTGAAAAACTGTTTTTT. The chain joins TRBV30 to TRBJ1-4; no clear D gene. The CDR3 is 13 residues long. CDR1 is GTSNPN, CDR2 SVGIG, per germline (reference sequence). The V gene lost 4 bases and the J gene lost 7 bases, with 13 bases spanning the gap.

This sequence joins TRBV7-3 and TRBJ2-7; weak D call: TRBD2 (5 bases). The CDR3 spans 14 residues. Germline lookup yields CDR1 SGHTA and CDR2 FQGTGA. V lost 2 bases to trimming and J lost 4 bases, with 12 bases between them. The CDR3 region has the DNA TGTGCCAGCAGCTTAGACGGAGCGGTTTACGAGCAGTACTTC. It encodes CASSLDGAVYEQYF.

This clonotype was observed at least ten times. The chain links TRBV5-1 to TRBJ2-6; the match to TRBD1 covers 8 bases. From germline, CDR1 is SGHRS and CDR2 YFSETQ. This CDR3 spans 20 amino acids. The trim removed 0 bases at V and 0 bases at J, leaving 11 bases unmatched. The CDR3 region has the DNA TGCGCCAGCAGCTTGGCCGGGGACAGGATGATAAGCTCTGGGGCCAACGTCCTGACTTTC. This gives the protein CASSLAGDRMISSGANVLTF. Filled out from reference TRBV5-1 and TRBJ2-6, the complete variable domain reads KAGVTQTPRYLIKTRGQQVTLSCSPISGHRSVSWYQQTPGQGLQFLFEYFSETQRNKGNFPGRFSGRQFSNSRSEMNVSTLELGDSALYLCASSLAGDRMISSGANVLTFGAGSRLTVL.

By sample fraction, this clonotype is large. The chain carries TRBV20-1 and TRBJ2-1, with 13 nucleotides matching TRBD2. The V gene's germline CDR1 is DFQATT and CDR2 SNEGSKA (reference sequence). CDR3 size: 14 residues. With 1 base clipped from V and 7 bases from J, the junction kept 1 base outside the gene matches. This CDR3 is CSARGGLAGNEQFF. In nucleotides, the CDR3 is TGCAGTGCTAGAGGGGGACTAGCGGGAAATGAGCAGTTCTTC.

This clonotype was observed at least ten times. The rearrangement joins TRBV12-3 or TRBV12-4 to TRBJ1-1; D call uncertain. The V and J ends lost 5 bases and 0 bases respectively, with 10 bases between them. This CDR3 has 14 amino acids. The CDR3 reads CASSQTSMNTEAFF. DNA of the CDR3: TGTGCCAGCAGTCAGACCAGCATGAACACTGAAGCTTTCTTT.